These T cell receptor beta chains were read from a single sample in a study of neurological immune-mediated disorders. TCRdb independently ran MiXCR on the 5' RACE reads; one entry per CDR3 protein. The sample includes approximately 80,000 distinct CDR3 sequences, around 4% of them seen just once. The sequenced material came from PBMCs. These receptors were taken from a woman aged 60-70 years with multiple sclerosis. The CDR3 runs from the conserved cysteine through the conserved F or W. The D gene is left open where the match is weak. Clone size is not always given. Where it is, it says once, few, many or a class for expanded clones.

clone_size j_call v_call cdr3_length d_call cdr3_aa cdr3_nt
many TRBJ2-5 TRBV12-3/TRBV12-4 16 TRBD1 CASSLRQGPSSETQYF TGTGCCAGCAGCCTACGACAGGGCCCATCCTCAGAGACCCAGTACTTC
many TRBJ1-2 TRBV6-6 12 . CASKRENYGYTF TGTGCCAGCAAAAGGGAGAACTATGGCTACACCTTC
many TRBJ1-2 TRBV20-1 11 . CSARRRDGYTF TGCAGTGCTCGAAGACGGGATGGCTACACCTTC
many TRBJ1-2 TRBV12-3/TRBV12-4 15 TRBD1 CASSLAQGGPYGYTF TGTGCCAGCAGTTTAGCGCAGGGGGGCCCTTATGGCTACACCTTC
many TRBJ2-5 TRBV30 15 TRBD1 CAWARITGGGETQYF TGTGCCTGGGCCCGAATTACAGGGGGCGGCGAGACCCAGTACTTC
many TRBJ1-4 TRBV6-5 16 TRBD1 CASSPLGGGAGEKLFF TGTGCCAGCAGTCCCCTCGGAGGGGGCGCGGGGGAAAAACTGTTTTTT
many TRBJ1-1 TRBV10-3 15 . CAISESGRVVTEAFF TGTGCCATCAGTGAGTCCGGGAGGGTGGTTACTGAAGCTTTCTTT
many TRBJ2-7 TRBV20-1 14 TRBD2 CSARDGTSSYEQYF TGCAGTGCTAGAGATGGGACTAGCAGCTACGAGCAGTACTTC
. TRBJ2-2 TRBV11-2 16 TRBD1 CASSSLDRGRTGELFF TGTGCCAGCAGCTCACTAGACAGGGGGCGCACCGGGGAGCTGTTTTTT
many TRBJ1-2 TRBV28 16 TRBD1 CASSSYQGTANYGYTF TGTGCCAGCAGTTCCTATCAAGGGACAGCTAACTATGGCTACACCTTC
many TRBJ1-1 TRBV3-1 16 . CASSQERDWRATEAFF TGTGCCAGCAGCCAAGAACGGGACTGGCGGGCCACTGAAGCTTTCTTT
many TRBJ2-7 TRBV7-8 18 . CASSLGPYWTETDYEQYF TGTGCCAGCAGCTTAGGGCCTTATTGGACCGAGACTGACTACGAGCAGTACTTC
many TRBJ2-6 TRBV5-1 18 . CASSLADSVSSGANVLTF TGCGCCAGCAGCTTGGCGGACAGTGTCTCCTCTGGGGCCAACGTCCTGACTTTC
many TRBJ1-5 TRBV12-3/TRBV12-4 13 . CASSLGINQPQHF TGTGCCAGCAGTTTGGGAATCAATCAGCCCCAGCATTTT
many TRBJ1-2 TRBV27 14 TRBD1 CASSFRDRDYGYTF TGTGCCAGCAGTTTCCGGGACAGGGACTATGGCTACACCTTC